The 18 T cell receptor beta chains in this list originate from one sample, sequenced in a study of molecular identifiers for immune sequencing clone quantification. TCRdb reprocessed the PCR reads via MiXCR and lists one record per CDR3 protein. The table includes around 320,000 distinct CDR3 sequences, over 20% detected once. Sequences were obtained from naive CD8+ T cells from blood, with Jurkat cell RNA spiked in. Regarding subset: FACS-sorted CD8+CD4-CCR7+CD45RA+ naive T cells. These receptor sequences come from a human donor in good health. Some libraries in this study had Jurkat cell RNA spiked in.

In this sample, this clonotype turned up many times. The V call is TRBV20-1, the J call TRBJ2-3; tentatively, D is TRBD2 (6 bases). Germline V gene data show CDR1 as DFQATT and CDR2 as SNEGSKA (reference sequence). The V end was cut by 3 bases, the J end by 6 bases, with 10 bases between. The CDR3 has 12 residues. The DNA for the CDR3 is TGCAGTGCTAGCCGGGAGTCGGATACGCAGTATTTT. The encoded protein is CSASRESDTQYF.

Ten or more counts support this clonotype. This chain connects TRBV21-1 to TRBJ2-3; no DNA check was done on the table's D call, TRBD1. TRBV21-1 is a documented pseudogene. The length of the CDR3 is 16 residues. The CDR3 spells CASSKEEGGRPDTQYF. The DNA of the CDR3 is TGTGCCAGCAGCAAAGAGGAGGGGGGGCGCCCAGATACGCAGTATTTT.

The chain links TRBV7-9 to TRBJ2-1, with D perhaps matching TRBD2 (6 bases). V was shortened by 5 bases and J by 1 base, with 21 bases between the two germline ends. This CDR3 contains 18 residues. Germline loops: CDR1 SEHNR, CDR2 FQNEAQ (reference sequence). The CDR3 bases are TGTGCCAGCAGCCTAACCCGGACTAACGGGGTTTCCTACAATGAGCAGTTCTTC. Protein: CASSLTRTNGVSYNEQFF.

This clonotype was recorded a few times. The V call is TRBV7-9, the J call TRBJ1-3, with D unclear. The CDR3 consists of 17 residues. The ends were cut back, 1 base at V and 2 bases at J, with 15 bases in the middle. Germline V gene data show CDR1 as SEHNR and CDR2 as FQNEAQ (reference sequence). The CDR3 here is CASSLEGPGGPGNTIYF. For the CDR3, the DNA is TGTGCCAGCAGCTTAGAGGGCCCAGGAGGGCCTGGAAACACCATATATTTT.

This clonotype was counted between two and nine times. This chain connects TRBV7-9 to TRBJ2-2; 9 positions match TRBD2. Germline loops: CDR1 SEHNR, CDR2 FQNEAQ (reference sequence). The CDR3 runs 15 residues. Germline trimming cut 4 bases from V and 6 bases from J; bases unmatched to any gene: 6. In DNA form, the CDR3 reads TGTGCCAGCAGCTCCGGGACTAGCTTTGCCGGGGAGCTGTTTTTT. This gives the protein CASSSGTSFAGELFF.

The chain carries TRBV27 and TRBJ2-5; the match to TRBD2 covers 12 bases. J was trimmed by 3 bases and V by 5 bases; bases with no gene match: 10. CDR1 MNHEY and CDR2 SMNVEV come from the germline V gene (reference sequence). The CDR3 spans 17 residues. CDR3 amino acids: CASSPLASGRAKETQYF. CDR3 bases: TGTGCCAGCAGTCCCCTTGCTAGCGGGAGGGCTAAAGAGACCCAGTACTTC.

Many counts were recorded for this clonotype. The CDR3: CASSLAVLSYEQYF. The CDR3 nucleotides read TGCGCCAGCAGCTTGGCGGTCTTATCCTACGAGCAGTACTTC. This chain links TRBV5-1 with TRBJ2-7; D unresolved. Germline lookup yields CDR1 SGHRS and CDR2 YFSETQ. The V and J ends lost 0 bases and 1 base respectively, with 8 bases between them. The CDR3 loop spans 14 amino acids.

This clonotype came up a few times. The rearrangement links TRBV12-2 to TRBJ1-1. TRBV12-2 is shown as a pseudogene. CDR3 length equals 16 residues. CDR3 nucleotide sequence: TGTGCAAGTCGCTTCGGGGTCTCCATCATGAACACTGAAGCTTTCTTT. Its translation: CASRFGVSIMNTEAFF.

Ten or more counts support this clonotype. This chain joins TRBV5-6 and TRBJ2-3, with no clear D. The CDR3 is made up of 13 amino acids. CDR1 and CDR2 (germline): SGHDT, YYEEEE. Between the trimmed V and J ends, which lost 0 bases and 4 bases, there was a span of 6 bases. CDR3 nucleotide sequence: TGTGCCAGCAGCTTGGGGACGGCAGATACGCAGTATTTT. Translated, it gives CASSLGTADTQYF. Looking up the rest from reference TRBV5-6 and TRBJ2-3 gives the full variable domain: DAGVTQSPTHLIKTRGQQVTLRCSPKSGHDTVSWYQQALGQGPQFIFQYYEEEERQRGNFPDRFSGHQFPNYSSELNVNALLLGDSALYLCASSLGTADTQYFGPGTRLTVL.

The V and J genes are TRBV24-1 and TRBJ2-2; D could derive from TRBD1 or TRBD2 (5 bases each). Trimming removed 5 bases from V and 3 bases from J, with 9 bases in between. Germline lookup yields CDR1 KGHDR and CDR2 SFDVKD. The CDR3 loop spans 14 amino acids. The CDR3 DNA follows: TGTGCCACCAGTGTGGGGGTGGACACCGGGGAGCTGTTTTTT. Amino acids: CATSVGVDTGELFF.

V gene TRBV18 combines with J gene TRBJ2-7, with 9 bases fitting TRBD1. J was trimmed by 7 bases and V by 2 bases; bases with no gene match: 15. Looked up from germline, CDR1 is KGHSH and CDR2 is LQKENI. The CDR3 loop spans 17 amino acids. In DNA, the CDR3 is TGTGCCAGCTCACCAAAGGTCATCTTCGGGACAGGGTCTGAGCAGTACTTC. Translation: CASSPKVIFGTGSEQYF.

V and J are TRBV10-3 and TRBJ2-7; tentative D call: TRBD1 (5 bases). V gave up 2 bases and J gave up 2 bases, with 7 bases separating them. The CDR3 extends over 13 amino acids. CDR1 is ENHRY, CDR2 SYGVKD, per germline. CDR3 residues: CAISEPGTYEQYF. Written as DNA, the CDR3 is TGTGCCATCAGTGAGCCAGGGACCTACGAGCAGTACTTC.

The CDR3 coding sequence is TGCAGTGCCAAAGACGGCTACACAGATACGCAGTATTTT. Its translation is CSAKDGYTDTQYF. J is TRBJ2-3 and V is TRBV20-1; D unresolved. Germline CDR1 is DFQATT and CDR2 is SNEGSKA (reference sequence). V gave up 6 bases and J gave up 2 bases, with 12 bases separating them. The CDR3 runs to 13 residues.

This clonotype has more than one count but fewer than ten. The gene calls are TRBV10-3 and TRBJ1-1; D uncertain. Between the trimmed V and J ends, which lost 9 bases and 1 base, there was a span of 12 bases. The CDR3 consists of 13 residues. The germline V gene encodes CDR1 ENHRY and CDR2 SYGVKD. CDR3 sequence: CAMASSENTEAFF. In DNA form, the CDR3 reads TGTGCCATGGCCTCGTCGGAGAACACTGAAGCTTTCTTT.

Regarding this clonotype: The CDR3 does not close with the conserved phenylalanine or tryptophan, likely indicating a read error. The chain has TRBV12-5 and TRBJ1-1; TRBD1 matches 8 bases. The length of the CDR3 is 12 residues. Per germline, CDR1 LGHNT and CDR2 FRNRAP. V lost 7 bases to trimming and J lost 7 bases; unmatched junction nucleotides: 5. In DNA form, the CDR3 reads TGTGCTAGTGAGACAGGGGTTAATGAAGCTTTCCTT. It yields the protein CASETGVNEAFL.

CDR3 sequence (DNA): TGTGCCAGCAGCGTCCTAGCGGGAGAGAGCACAGATACGCAGTATTTT. Translating gives CASSVLAGESTDTQYF. This chain uses TRBV7-2 with TRBJ2-3; 10 bases map to TRBD2. The CDR3 sequence is 16 residues long. V lost 5 bases to trimming and J lost 0 bases; unmatched junction nucleotides: 5. CDR1 SGHTA and CDR2 FQGNSA come from the germline V gene.

DNA for the CDR3: TGTGCCAGCAGTCACGGCTTGAGTTCCTACGAGCAGTACTTC. Residues: CASSHGLSSYEQYF. This chain uses TRBV6-2 or TRBV6-3 with TRBJ2-7, with D unresolved. The CDR3 spans 14 residues. V gave up 5 bases and J gave up 1 base, with 12 bases separating them. CDR1 is MNHEY and CDR2 is SVGEGT in the germline V gene.

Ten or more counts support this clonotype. The CDR3 loop is CASSLGAGPETQYF. Written as DNA, the CDR3 is TGTGCCAGCAGCTTAGGGGCAGGGCCAGAGACCCAGTACTTC. The chain employs TRBV7-6 and TRBJ2-5; D possibly corresponds to TRBD1 (5 bases). V was shortened by 1 base and J by 4 bases, with 10 bases between the two germline ends. This CDR3 comprises 14 residues. CDR1 SGHVS and CDR2 FNYEAQ come from the germline V gene.